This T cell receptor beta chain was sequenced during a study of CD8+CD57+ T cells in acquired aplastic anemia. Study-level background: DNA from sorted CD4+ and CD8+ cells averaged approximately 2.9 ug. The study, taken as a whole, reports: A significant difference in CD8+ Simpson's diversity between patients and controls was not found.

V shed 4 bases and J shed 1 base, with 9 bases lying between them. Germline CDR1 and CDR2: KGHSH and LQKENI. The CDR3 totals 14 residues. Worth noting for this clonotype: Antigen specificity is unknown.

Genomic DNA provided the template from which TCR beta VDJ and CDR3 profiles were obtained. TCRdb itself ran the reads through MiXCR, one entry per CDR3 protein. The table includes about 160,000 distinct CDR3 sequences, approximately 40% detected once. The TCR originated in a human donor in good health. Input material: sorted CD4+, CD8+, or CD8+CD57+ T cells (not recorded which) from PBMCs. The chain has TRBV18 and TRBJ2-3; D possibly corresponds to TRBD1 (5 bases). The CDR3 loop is CASSHDSGTDTQYF. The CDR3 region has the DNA TGTGCCAGCTCACACGACAGCGGCACAGATACGCAGTATTTT.